This T cell receptor beta chain was captured in a study of post-analysis software for immune sequencing data. Study at large: Included courses were relapsing-remitting and secondary progressive multiple sclerosis; progressive-relapsing multiple sclerosis was also included. Study-wide results and caveats: Patients carried a handful of TRBV segments more frequently than controls did, and TRBV5-6, TRBV5-1 and TRBV20-1 were among them. The normalized Chao1 diversity of multiple sclerosis patients was significantly lower than that of controls. Pronounced co-clustering by F measure was evident among identically batched samples.

Germline values: CDR1 SNHLY, CDR2 FYNNEI. V was shortened by 5 bases and J by 6 bases, with 18 bases between the two germline ends. The CDR3 runs 15 residues. This clonotype was seen a handful of times. The target antigen is unknown. The library was made from cDNA and included unique molecular identifiers. TCRdb re-called the PCR reads with MiXCR, one entry per CDR3 protein. The repertoire holds some 890,000 distinct CDR3 sequences, roughly 58% seen once, with roughly 4.4% in the top ten. The sequencing sample was made of blood. This clonotype was sampled from a girl aged 10 to 17 with multiple sclerosis. This chain connects TRBV2 to TRBJ2-3; D is possibly TRBD2 (5 bases). CDR3 DNA: TGTGCCAGCAGTACGGACGGAGAGACGGGGGATACGCAGTATTTT. The encoded protein is CASSTDGETGDTQYF.